This TCR beta chain was profiled in a study of siplizumab effects on memory and regulatory T cells. To note about this clone: The antigen is unknown.

Germline loops: CDR1 SGHAT, CDR2 FQNNGV. CDR3 length: 15 amino acids. V lost 2 bases and J 2 bases, leaving 10 bases between the germline ends. General study results and limits: Roughly 75-95% of proliferating CD4+ or CD8+ clones lacked an assignable naive or memory phenotype. Memory cells seemed less diverse than naive T cells, which seemed major alloresponse contributors. The drug siplizumab significantly decreased the alloreactive sequences that could be traced to unstimulated CD4+ memory cells. Unstimulated subsets contained matches for only a minor fraction of alloreactive clones.

The protocol was immunoSEQ multiplex PCR, while the TCRdb copy is restricted to in-frame clones and leaves out a portion. The table shows about 100,000 clones, with about 90% occurring only once. The receptor was isolated from a human donor in good health. The chain combines TRBV11-2 with TRBJ2-1; perhaps TRBD2 as D (6 bases). The material sequenced was Tregs sorted from blood. The CDR3 here is CASSLFGGTYNEQFF. The CDR3 region has the DNA TGTGCCAGCAGCTTATTTGGCGGGACCTACAATGAGCAGTTCTTC. Supplemented by reference TRBV11-2 and TRBJ2-1, the full variable domain reads EAGVAQSPRYKIIEKRQSVAFWCNPISGHATLYWYQQILGQGPKLLIQFQNNGVVDDSQLPKDRFSAERLKGVDSTLKIQPAKLEDSAVYLCASSLFGGTYNEQFFGPGTRLTVL.